Listed below are T cell receptor beta chains from one sample, sequenced in a study of T cell responses to AZD1222 COVID-19 vaccine. Repertoires were generated with immunoSEQ multiplex PCR, while TCRdb's copy carries only in-frame clones and drops some. This table holds over 130,000 clones, roughly nine tenths found once. The source was peripheral blood, collected 28 days after the second dose of the MenACWY control vaccine. Receptor source: an adult who received the MenACWY meningococcal vaccine as a control. The conserved cysteine and the conserved F or W are not part of the CDR3 here. Size is omitted from some rows. Given values are once, few, many or a class for expanded clones.

abundance: -; v_gene: TRBV29-1; j_gene: TRBJ2-2; CDR3aa: SAELARGGELF
abundance: once; v_gene: TRBV5-1; j_gene: TRBJ2-2; CDR3aa: ASSLTGGFTGELF
abundance: -; v_gene: TRBV5-1; j_gene: TRBJ2-7; CDR3aa: ASRPSGGYEQY
abundance: once; v_gene: TRBV18; j_gene: TRBJ1-1; CDR3aa: ASSPPTGWDTEAF
abundance: -; v_gene: TRBV18; j_gene: TRBJ1-6; CDR3aa: ASSPLPGQDNSPLH
abundance: -; v_gene: TRBV11-3; j_gene: TRBJ2-5; CDR3aa: ASSLQSGETQY
abundance: -; v_gene: TRBV5-1; j_gene: TRBJ2-7; CDR3aa: ASSLESSWRSGEQY
abundance: once; v_gene: TRBV18; j_gene: TRBJ2-7; CDR3aa: ASSPPSGSITYEQY
abundance: once; v_gene: TRBV2; j_gene: TRBJ2-3; CDR3aa: ARSFTDTQY
abundance: -; v_gene: TRBV7-8; j_gene: TRBJ1-1; CDR3aa: ASSRTGLEAF
abundance: -; v_gene: TRBV11-3; j_gene: TRBJ2-7; CDR3aa: ASSLTGGVEQY
abundance: -; v_gene: TRBV27; j_gene: TRBJ1-5; CDR3aa: ASKGGAEPQH
abundance: -; v_gene: TRBV28; j_gene: TRBJ1-2; CDR3aa: ASSPRTGANYGYT
abundance: -; v_gene: TRBV19; j_gene: TRBJ2-5; CDR3aa: ATSGQQRQTQY
abundance: -; v_gene: TRBV6-1; j_gene: TRBJ2-7; CDR3aa: ASSERTRGLRYEQY
abundance: -; v_gene: TRBV10-3; j_gene: TRBJ2-5; CDR3aa: AISDAKNAETQY
abundance: -; v_gene: TRBV27; j_gene: TRBJ2-1; CDR3aa: ASSFLGESSYNEQF
abundance: -; v_gene: TRBV6-4; j_gene: TRBJ1-5; CDR3aa: ASSEQAYQPQH
abundance: -; v_gene: TRBV9; j_gene: TRBJ2-2; CDR3aa: ASSVEPTGLAGELF
abundance: -; v_gene: TRBV12-3/TRBV12-4; j_gene: TRBJ1-5; CDR3aa: ASSKQGDQPQH
abundance: -; v_gene: TRBV7-2; j_gene: TRBJ1-6; CDR3aa: ASSPPTGDNSPLH
abundance: -; v_gene: TRBV7-2; j_gene: TRBJ2-3; CDR3aa: ASSFGQGTDTQY
abundance: -; v_gene: TRBV28; j_gene: TRBJ1-5; CDR3aa: ASSLMGPWDNQPQH
abundance: -; v_gene: TRBV30; j_gene: TRBJ2-7; CDR3aa: AWDWGSGGSSYEQY
abundance: -; v_gene: TRBV19; j_gene: TRBJ1-6; CDR3aa: ASSTGIGNSPLH
abundance: -; v_gene: TRBV11-3; j_gene: TRBJ2-3; CDR3aa: ASSLDLRDTQY
abundance: -; v_gene: TRBV12-3/TRBV12-4; j_gene: TRBJ2-5; CDR3aa: ASRPQVVETQY
abundance: -; v_gene: TRBV6-2/TRBV6-3; j_gene: TRBJ2-1; CDR3aa: ASSRGLAAYNEQF
abundance: -; v_gene: TRBV7-2; j_gene: TRBJ2-3; CDR3aa: ASSLWGGLADTQY
abundance: -; v_gene: TRBV7-2; j_gene: TRBJ2-1; CDR3aa: ASTKDRKSYNEQF
abundance: -; v_gene: TRBV28; j_gene: TRBJ1-6; CDR3aa: ASSLGQGNDSPLH
abundance: -; v_gene: TRBV19; j_gene: TRBJ2-2; CDR3aa: ASSISQAGELF
abundance: -; v_gene: TRBV19; j_gene: TRBJ2-1; CDR3aa: ASSKGRVSYNEQF
abundance: -; v_gene: TRBV6-5; j_gene: TRBJ2-3; CDR3aa: ASSYSAGPDTQY
abundance: -; v_gene: TRBV5-1; j_gene: TRBJ2-5; CDR3aa: ASSLGGWETQY
abundance: -; v_gene: TRBV19; j_gene: TRBJ1-1; CDR3aa: ASSDAGTGTMNTEAF
abundance: -; v_gene: TRBV28; j_gene: TRBJ2-3; CDR3aa: ASSLSLPGGTDTQY
abundance: -; v_gene: TRBV7-2; j_gene: TRBJ1-5; CDR3aa: ASSQTAGNQPQH
abundance: -; v_gene: TRBV28; j_gene: TRBJ2-5; CDR3aa: ASSSGKLQGAVETQY
abundance: -; v_gene: TRBV6-5; j_gene: TRBJ2-6; CDR3aa: ASIGGLPGANVLT
abundance: -; v_gene: TRBV2; j_gene: TRBJ1-5; CDR3aa: ASTGTGDLAQH
abundance: -; v_gene: TRBV5-8; j_gene: TRBJ1-3; CDR3aa: ASSSLGRISGNTIY
abundance: -; v_gene: TRBV2; j_gene: TRBJ1-2; CDR3aa: ASSEAGRATRYT
abundance: -; v_gene: TRBV10-1; j_gene: TRBJ1-1; CDR3aa: ASAGRGDRGPPMGTEAF
abundance: -; v_gene: TRBV5-1; j_gene: TRBJ1-4; CDR3aa: ASSLGRNEKLF
abundance: -; v_gene: TRBV7-2; j_gene: TRBJ1-3; CDR3aa: ASSSPGQGASAIY